These 3 T cell receptor beta chains were sequenced from one sample in a study of TIL therapy for anti-PD-1-resistant metastatic lung cancer. Time point denoted: pre-treatment sample, taken before nivolumab and TIL therapy. The tumor samples were excised metastases, mostly pleural nodules or supraclavicular lymph nodes. The immunoSEQ assay was v3. Assay: immunoSEQ multiplex PCR; the TCRdb copy retains only in-frame clones and omits some. The sample consists of 95,000 or so clones, about three fifths of them appearing once. The source material was tumor tissue, sampled at baseline. The receptors shown here come from a person aged 25 to 85 with non-small cell lung cancer.

Sample share makes this clone medium-sized. In DNA, the CDR3 is TGCGCCAGCAGCCAGGAAACAGGGTATGATGAAGCTTTCTTT. This sequence encodes CASSQETGYDEAFF. The V call is TRBV4-1, the J call TRBJ1-1; possible D gene TRBD1, 6 bases. In germline, CDR1 is MGHRA, CDR2 YSYEKL. This CDR3 has 14 amino acids. Trimming took off 3 bases at V and 7 bases at J, with 15 bases between the two ends.

This sequence joins TRBV7-9 and TRBJ1-2; D is ambiguous. V gave up 4 bases and J gave up 2 bases, with 8 bases separating them. Per germline, CDR1 SEHNR and CDR2 FQNEAQ (reference sequence). CDR3 size: 13 residues. CDR3 sequence (DNA): TGTGCCAGCAGCTCCCAAGTAAACTATGGCTACACCTTC. Translation gives CASSSQVNYGYTF.

This sequence joins TRBV4-3 and TRBJ2-1; D is perhaps TRBD1 (6 bases). CDR1 is LGHNA, CDR2 YSLEER, per germline. The CDR3 has 14 residues. V was shortened by 4 bases and J by 4 bases, with 11 bases between the two germline ends. The CDR3 region is CASSRQGFYNEQFF. CDR3 bases: TGCGCCAGCAGCCGGCAGGGGTTTTACAATGAGCAGTTCTTC.